These 6 T cell receptor beta chains came from one sample sequenced in a study of T cell clonotyping in hematopoietic cell transplantation. Measured with immunoSEQ multiplex PCR; TCRdb has only the in-frame clones, and not every one. The sample records tens of thousands of clones, around 95% being singletons. The sample comprised peripheral blood mononuclear cells. These receptors originate from a young man in good health. Some clones in this sample may be carry-over from other donors' samples.

The chain is built from TRBV29-1 and TRBJ2-5; a possible D gene is TRBD1 (6 bases). Germline assignment: CDR1 SQVTM and CDR2 ANQGSEA. Deletions cut 1 base from V and 5 bases from J, with 17 bases between. CDR3 length equals 15 residues. CDR3: CSVEGTQGRRETQYF. The CDR3, as DNA: TGCAGCGTTGAAGGGACACAGGGTCGTAGGGAGACCCAGTACTTC.

The J gene is TRBJ1-1, the V gene TRBV19; D ambiguous. V was pared by 1 base and J by 4 bases, with 16 bases between. The CDR3 sequence is 16 residues long. Germline lookup yields CDR1 LNHDA and CDR2 SQIVND (reference sequence). CDR3 loop: CASSIGGEALSTEAFF. The CDR3, as DNA: TGTGCCAGTAGTATAGGTGGGGAAGCCCTGAGCACTGAAGCTTTCTTT. The variable domain in full, with the rest retrieved from reference TRBV19 and TRBJ1-1, is DGGITQSPKYLFRKEGQNVTLSCEQNLNHDAMYWYRQDPGQGLRLIYYSQIVNDFQKGDIAEGYSVSREKKESFPLTVTSAQKNPTAFYLCASSIGGEALSTEAFFGQGTRLTVV.

The gene calls are TRBV5-1 and TRBJ2-7, with D perhaps given as TRBD1 or TRBD2 (6 bases each). With 4 bases removed from V and 0 bases from J, the gap between germline ends came to 17 bases. The CDR3 has 16 residues. Germline CDR1 is SGHRS and CDR2 is YFSETQ. The CDR3, as DNA: TGCGCCAGCAGCCTCGAAGGGGGGTTCAGCTCCTACGAGCAGTACTTC. Its translation: CASSLEGGFSSYEQYF.

The chain links TRBV19 to TRBJ2-7; no firm D call. V lost 5 bases and J 1 base, leaving 12 bases between the germline ends. The germline CDR1 and CDR2 sequences are LNHDA and SQIVND (reference sequence). The CDR3 consists of 14 residues. In nucleotides, the CDR3 is TGTGCCAGTAGTGTGACCGTAGATTCCTACGAGCAGTACTTC. Its protein product is CASSVTVDSYEQYF.

The chain recombines TRBV28 with TRBJ1-2; D not resolved. In germline, CDR1 is MDHEN, CDR2 SYDVKM. With 6 bases removed from V and 4 bases from J, the gap between germline ends came to 9 bases. The CDR3 totals 12 residues. DNA for the CDR3: TGTGCCAGCAGCCTCCCGGGCTATGGCTACACCTTC. Amino acids: CASSLPGYGYTF.

J is TRBJ2-7 and V is TRBV7-2; 7 bases agree with TRBD1. In germline, CDR1 is SGHTA, CDR2 FQGNSA. V was clipped by 0 bases and J by 2 bases; unmatched bases: 7. The CDR3 spans 16 residues. CDR3 in amino acids: CASSLAVQGDPYEQYF. The CDR3 bases are TGTGCCAGCAGCTTAGCGGTTCAGGGGGACCCCTACGAGCAGTACTTC. The full variable domain, in which reference TRBV7-2 and TRBJ2-7 provide the parts outside the CDR3, is GAGVSQSPSNKVTEKGKDVELRCDPISGHTALYWYRQSLGQGLEFLIYFQGNSAPDKSGLPSDRFSAERTGGSVSTLTIQRTQQEDSAVYLCASSLAVQGDPYEQYFGPGTRLTVT.